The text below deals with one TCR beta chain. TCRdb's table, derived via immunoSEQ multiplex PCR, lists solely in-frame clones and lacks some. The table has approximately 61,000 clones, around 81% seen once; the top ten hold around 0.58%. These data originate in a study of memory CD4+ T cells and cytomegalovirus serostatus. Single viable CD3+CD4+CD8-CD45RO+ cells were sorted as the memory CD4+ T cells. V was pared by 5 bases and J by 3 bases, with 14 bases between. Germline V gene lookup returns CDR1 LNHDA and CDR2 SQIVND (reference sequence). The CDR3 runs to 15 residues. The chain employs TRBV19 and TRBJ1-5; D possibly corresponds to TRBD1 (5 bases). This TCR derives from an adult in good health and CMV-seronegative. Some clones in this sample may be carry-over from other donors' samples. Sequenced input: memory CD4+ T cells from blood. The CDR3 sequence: CASSPGRGPNQPQHF. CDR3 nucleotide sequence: TGTGCCAGTAGTCCAGGACGGGGCCCCAATCAGCCCCAGCATTTT.